This T cell receptor (beta chain) was observed in a study of regulatory dendritic cells for organ transplantation. Study-wide points: Naive T cells showed high diversity, memory cells less, memory CD8+ least. Mature dendritic cells appeared to drive more memory CD8+ clonal expansion than regulatory ones.

Germline loops: CDR1 MGHRA, CDR2 YSYEKL. Trimming at V came to 4 bases and at J to 4 bases, leaving 11 bases not matched to a gene. The CDR3 consists of 16 residues. For this clone: The antigen is not known.

The table came from immunoSEQ multiplex PCR; TCRdb's copy has only in-frame clones and leaves some out. The top ten clones hold under 0.3% of a sample with 20,000 to 25,000 clones, 65% to 90% of them seen once. Sorted T cells were CFSE-labeled and cultured five to six days with allogeneic regulatory or mature dendritic cells at 1:10. CD4+ or CD8+ T cells were sorted as naive CD45RA+ or memory CD45RO+. The clonotype originates from a human donor in good health. The sequencing sample was made of naive CD4+ T cells from blood cultured with dendritic cells. Subset described: CD45RA+ naive T cells. The chain joins TRBV4-1 to TRBJ1-2; 8 nucleotides agree with TRBD1. CDR3 bases: TGCGCCAGCAGCCTAACCGGACAGGGAACTCTCTATGGCTACACCTTC. As protein: CASSLTGQGTLYGYTF.